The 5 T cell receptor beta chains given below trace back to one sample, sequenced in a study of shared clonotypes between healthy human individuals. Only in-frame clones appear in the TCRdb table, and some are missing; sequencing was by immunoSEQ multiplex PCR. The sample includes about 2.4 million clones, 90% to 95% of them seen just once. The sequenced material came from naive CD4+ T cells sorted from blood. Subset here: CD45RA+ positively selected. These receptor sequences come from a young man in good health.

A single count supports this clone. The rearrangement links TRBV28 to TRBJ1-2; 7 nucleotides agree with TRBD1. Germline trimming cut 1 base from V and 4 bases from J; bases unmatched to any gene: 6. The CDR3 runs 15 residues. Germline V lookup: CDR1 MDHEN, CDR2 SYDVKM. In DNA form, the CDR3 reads TGTGCCAGCAGTTTATTTGACAGGGTCGTCTATGGCTACACCTTC. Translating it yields CASSLFDRVVYGYTF.

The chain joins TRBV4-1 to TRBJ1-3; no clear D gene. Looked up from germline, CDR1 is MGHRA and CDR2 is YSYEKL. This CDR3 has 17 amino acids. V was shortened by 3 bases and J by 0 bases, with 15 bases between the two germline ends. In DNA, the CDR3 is TGCGCCAGCAGCCAGGGTGCCCTTGGGCCCTCTGGAAACACCATATATTTT. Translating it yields CASSQGALGPSGNTIYF.

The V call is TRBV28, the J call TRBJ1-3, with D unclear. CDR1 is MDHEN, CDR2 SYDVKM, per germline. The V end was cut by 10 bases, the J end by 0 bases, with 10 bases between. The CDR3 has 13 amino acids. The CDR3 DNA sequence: TGTGCCACCGACGACTACTCTGGAAACACCATATATTTT. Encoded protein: CATDDYSGNTIYF.

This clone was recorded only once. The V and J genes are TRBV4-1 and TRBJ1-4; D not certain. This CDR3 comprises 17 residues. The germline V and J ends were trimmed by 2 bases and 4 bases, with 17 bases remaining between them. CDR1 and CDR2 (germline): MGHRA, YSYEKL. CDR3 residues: CASSQPEDRPDNEKLFF. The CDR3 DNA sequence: TGCGCCAGCAGCCAACCCGAAGACCGTCCAGATAATGAAAAACTGTTTTTT.

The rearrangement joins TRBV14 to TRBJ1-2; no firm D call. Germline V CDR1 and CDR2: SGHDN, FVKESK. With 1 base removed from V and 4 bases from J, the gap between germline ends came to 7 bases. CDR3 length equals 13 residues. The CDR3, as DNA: TGTGCCAGCAGCCAAGGGACGTTCTATGGCTACACCTTC. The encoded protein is CASSQGTFYGYTF. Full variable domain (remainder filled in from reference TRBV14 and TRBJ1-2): EAGVTQFPSHSVIEKGQTVTLRCDPISGHDNLYWYRRVMGKEIKFLLHFVKESKQDESGMPNNRFLAERTGGTYSTLKVQPAELEDSGVYFCASSQGTFYGYTFGSGTRLTVV.